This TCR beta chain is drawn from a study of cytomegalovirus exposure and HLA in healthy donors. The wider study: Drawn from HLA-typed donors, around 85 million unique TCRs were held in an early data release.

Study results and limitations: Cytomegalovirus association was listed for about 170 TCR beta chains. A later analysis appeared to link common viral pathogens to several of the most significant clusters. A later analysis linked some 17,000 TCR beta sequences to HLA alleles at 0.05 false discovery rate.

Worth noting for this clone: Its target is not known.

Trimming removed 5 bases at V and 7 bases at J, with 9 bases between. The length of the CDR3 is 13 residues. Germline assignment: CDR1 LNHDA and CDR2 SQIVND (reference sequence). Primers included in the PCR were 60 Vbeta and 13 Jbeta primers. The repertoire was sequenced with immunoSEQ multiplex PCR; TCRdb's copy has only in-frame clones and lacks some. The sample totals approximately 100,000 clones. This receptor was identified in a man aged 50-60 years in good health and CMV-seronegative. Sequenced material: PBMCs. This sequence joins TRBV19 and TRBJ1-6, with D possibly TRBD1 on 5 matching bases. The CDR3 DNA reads TGTGCCAGTAGTGCAGGGAGGAATTCACCCCTCCACTTT. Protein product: CASSAGRNSPLHF.